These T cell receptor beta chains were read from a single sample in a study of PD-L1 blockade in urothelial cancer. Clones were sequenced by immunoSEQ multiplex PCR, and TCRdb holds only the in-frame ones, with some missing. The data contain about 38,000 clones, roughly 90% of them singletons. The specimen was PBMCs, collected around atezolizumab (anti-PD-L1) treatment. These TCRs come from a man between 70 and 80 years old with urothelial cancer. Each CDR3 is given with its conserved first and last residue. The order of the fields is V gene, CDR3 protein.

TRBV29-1	CSVSGVAKMSQYF
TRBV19	CASSRAGTSYNEQFF
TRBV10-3	CAISTPGTGGRQETQYF
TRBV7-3	CASSLTAGNYNEQFF
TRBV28	CASSYHRVIGNQPQHF
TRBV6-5	CASIKGAGYGYTF
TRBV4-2	CASSQSTPAAVRVHYNEQFF
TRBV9	CASSVEEGQPQHF
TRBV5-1	CASSLAAGQGIPSGANVLTF
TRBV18	CASSPRAAASQETQYF
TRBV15	CATSRDLGGDYGYTF
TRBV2	CASSEQGSPNEKLFF
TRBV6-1	CASSERRTNTEAFF
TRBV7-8	CASSRRTSEDGELFF
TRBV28	CASSETSFEQFF
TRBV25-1	CASSDQTDTQYF
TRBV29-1	CSVEGKGQGAGQYF
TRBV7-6	CASSFGTERSGAFF
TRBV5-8	CASTSTGYPGELFF
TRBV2	CASSRSGHTGDEQFF
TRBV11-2	CASSLGVRLISTNEKLFF
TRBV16	CASGPGTGGISGGYTF
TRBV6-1	CASRPRGTGELFF
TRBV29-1	CSTHQGAPDTQYF
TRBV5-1	CASRGELTDTQYF
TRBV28	CASSLKREAFSDEQFF
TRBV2	CASKVFGTGTQPQHF
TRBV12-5	CASGFTRASRYTGELFF
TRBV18	CASSPSGFERQYF